Detailed here is one T cell receptor beta chain. The CDR3 loop spans 15 amino acids. CDR1 is SGDLS, CDR2 YYNGEE, per germline. The germline V and J ends were trimmed by 3 bases and 2 bases, with 12 bases remaining between them. The sample comes from a study of shared clonotypes between healthy human individuals. It was CD45RO-negative cells, positively selected for CCR7, that made up naive CD8 cells, with terminally differentiated effector memory CD45RA+ cells excluded. Clones were read by immunoSEQ multiplex PCR, and TCRdb kept only the in-frame ones, dropping some. The sample records 2 million to 2.5 million clones, about 93% being singletons.

Sequenced sample: naive CD8+ T cells from PBMCs. The receptor's source is a young man in good health. Some clones in this sample may be carry-over from other donors' samples. The chain uses TRBV9 and TRBJ2-1; D possibly corresponds to TRBD2 (5 bases). The CDR3 coding sequence is TGTGCCAGCAGCGCCCACCGGACTCCCTACAATGAGCAGTTCTTC. Protein product: CASSAHRTPYNEQFF.